This T cell receptor beta chain was sequenced in a study of metastatic and nonmetastatic thyroid tumors (dated by TCRdb to 2018 to 2021). About the investigation overall: The researchers compared repertoires between peripheral blood samples and tumor or nodule tissue samples from patients with malignant or benign thyroid disease.

Overall results and qualifications from the work: TCR beta diversity was reported as significantly higher in malignant tumors than in benign nodules, in both blood and tumor samples.

No patient had received any treatment before thyroid surgery. Using T-cell receptor beta sequencing, the researchers looked back retrospectively at clinical samples from patients, gathered between about 2012 and 2019. This clone was counted a few times. Its antigen remains undetermined. Per-base qualities were not stored, and no clone one base away is much larger. The library was prepared using PCR. Instrument on record: Illumina HiSeq 4000. The TCR beta-chain CDR3 region of each patient was profiled by high-throughput sequencing. From the authors' description of their analysis: A classifier to discriminate distant-metastatic papillary thyroid cancer patients was built from CDR3 differences across clinicopathological groups. The Shannon index was used to assess repertoire diversity, and the Morisita-Horn index was used to assess tumor-blood repertoire similarity. TCRdb trimmed public reads at Q25 via fastp, called clones via MiXCR and kept in-frame beta chains. The V and J calls and clone size come from TCRdb's table, not from the authors' own analysis. Across this sample there are fewer than 70,000 clones, with 25% to 30% seen only once. The ten biggest clones cover 15% of the sample.

Relative to germline, V is missing 4 bases and J is missing 3 bases, with 7 bases of the junction outside any gene match. From the germline V gene (reference sequence), CDR1 is LNHDA and CDR2 is SQIVND. From cysteine to phenylalanine, the CDR3 is 15 amino acids long. Only the CDR3 DNA is retained, 45 bases long and in frame from the first base. The sample was blood. This chain joins TRBV19 to TRBJ2-7; TRBD2 agrees with 9 junctional bases. The TCR comes from a female donor with papillary thyroid cancer or a benign thyroid nodule (not recorded which). Some clones in this sample may be carry-over from other donors' samples. The sequenced DNA: TGTGCCAGTAGTAGACTAGCGGACCCCATCTACGAGCAGTACTTC. This sequence encodes CASSRLADPIYEQYF. Supplemented by the reference TRBV19 and TRBJ2-7 proteins around the CDR3, the complete variable domain is DGGITQSPKYLFRKEGQNVTLSCEQNLNHDAMYWYRQDPGQGLRLIYYSQIVNDFQKGDIAEGYSVSREKKESFPLTVTSAQKNPTAFYLCASSRLADPIYEQYFGPGTRLTVT.